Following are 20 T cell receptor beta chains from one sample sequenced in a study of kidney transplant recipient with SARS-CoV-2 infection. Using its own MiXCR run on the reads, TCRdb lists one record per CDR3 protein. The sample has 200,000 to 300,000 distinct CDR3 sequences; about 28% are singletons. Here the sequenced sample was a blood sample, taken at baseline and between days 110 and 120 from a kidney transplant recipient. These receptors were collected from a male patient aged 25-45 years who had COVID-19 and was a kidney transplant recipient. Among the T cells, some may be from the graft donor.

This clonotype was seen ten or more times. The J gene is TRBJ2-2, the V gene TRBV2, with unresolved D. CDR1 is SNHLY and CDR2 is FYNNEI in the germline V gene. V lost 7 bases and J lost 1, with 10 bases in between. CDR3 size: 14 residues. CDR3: CASNPGRNTGELFF. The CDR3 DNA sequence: TGTGCCAGCAACCCCGGGCGGAACACCGGGGAGCTGTTTTTT. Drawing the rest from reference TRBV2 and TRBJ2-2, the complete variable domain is EPEVTQTPSHQVTQMGQEVILRCVPISNHLYFYWYRQILGQKVEFLVSFYNNEISEKSEIFDDQFSVERPDGSNFTLKIRSTKLEDSAMYFCASNPGRNTGELFFGEGSRLTVL.

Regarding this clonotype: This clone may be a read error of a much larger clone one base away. CDR3 in amino acids: CASRGSGPGSPGSTIYF. The CDR3 DNA reads TGTGCCAGCAGGGGGAGTGGTCCGGGCTCCCCTGGAAGCACCATATATTTT. The chain is built from TRBV6-1 and TRBJ1-3; no reliable D call. Germline V CDR1 and CDR2: MNHNS, SASEGT. CDR3 length: 17 residues.

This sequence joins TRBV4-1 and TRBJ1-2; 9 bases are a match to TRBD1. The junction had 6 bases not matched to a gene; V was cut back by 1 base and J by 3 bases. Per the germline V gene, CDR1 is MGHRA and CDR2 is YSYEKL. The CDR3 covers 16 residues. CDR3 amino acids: CASSQVGQGGDYGYTF. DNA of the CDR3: TGCGCCAGCAGCCAAGTGGGACAGGGAGGTGACTATGGCTACACCTTC.

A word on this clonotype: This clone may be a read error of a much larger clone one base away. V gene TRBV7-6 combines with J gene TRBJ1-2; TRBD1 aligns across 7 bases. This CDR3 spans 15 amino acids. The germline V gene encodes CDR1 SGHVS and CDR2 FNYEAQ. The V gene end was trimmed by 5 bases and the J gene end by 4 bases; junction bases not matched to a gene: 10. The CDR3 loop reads CASSPGQRRIYGYTF. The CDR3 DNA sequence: TGTGCCAGCAGCCCGGGACAGAGGAGGATCTATGGCTACACCTTC.

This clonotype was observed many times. CDR3 residues: CASSVGISFRKTYGYTF. The CDR3 region has the DNA TGTGCCAGCAGTGTAGGTATCAGCTTCCGAAAGACCTATGGCTACACCTTC. V and J are TRBV12-3 or TRBV12-4 and TRBJ1-2, with unresolved D. V gave up 5 bases and J gave up 4 bases, with 23 bases separating them. CDR3 length: 17 amino acids.

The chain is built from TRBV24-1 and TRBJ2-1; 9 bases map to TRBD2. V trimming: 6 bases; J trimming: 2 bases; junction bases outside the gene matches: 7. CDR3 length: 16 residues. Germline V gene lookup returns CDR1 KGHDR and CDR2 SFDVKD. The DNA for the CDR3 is TGTGCCACCAGTCCTCCTAGCGGGATAACCTACAATGAGCAGTTCTTC. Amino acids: CATSPPSGITYNEQFF.

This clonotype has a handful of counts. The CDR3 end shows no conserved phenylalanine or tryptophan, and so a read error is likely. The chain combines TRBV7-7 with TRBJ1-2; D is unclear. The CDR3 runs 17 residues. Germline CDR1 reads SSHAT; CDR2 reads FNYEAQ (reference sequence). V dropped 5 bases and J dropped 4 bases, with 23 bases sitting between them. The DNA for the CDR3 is TGTGCCAGCAGCCCCCATTATAAGTGCCGAAAGACCTATGGCTACACCCTC. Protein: CASSPHYKCRKTYGYTL.

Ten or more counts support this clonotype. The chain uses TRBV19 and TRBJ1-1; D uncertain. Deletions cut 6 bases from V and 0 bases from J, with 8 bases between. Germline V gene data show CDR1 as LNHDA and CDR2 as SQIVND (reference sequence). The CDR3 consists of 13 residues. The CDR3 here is CASRAYMNTEAFF. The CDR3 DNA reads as TGTGCCAGTAGGGCCTACATGAACACTGAAGCTTTCTTT.

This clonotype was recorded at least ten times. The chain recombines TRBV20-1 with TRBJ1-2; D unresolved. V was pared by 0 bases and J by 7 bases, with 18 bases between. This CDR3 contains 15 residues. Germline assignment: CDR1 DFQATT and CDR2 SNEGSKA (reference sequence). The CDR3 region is CSARDPQTGEGGYTF. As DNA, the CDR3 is TGCAGTGCTAGAGATCCCCAGACGGGCGAAGGTGGCTACACCTTC.

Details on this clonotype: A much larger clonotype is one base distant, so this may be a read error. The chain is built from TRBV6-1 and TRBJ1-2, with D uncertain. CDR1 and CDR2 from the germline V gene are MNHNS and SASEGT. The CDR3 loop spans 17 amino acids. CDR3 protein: CANSRKVSMRKTYGYTF. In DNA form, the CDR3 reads TGTGCCAACAGTCGGAAGGTCTCTATGCGAAAGACCTATGGCTACACCTTC.

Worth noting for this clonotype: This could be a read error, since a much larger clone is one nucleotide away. CDR3 nucleotide sequence: TGTGCCGGTAGTATGGGGCCAGGGATATCCTACGAGCAGTACTTC. It codes for CAGSMGPGISYEQYF. This chain links TRBV19 with TRBJ2-7; TRBD1 might be the D (5 bases). The germline gives CDR1 LNHDA, CDR2 SQIVND (reference sequence). The CDR3 has 15 amino acids. Using reference TRBV19 and TRBJ2-7 for the parts outside the CDR3, the full variable domain is DGGITQSPKYLFRKEGQNVTLSCEQNLNHDAMYWYRQDPGQGLRLIYYSQIVNDFQKGDIAEGYSVSREKKESFPLTVTSAQKNPTAFYLCAGSMGPGISYEQYFGPGTRLTVT.

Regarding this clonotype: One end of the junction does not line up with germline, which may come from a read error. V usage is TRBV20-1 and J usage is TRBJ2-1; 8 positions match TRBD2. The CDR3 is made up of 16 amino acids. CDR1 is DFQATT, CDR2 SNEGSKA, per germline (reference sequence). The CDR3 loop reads CSARDRLAGFYNEQLF. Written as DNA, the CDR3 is TGCAGTGCTAGAGACCGGTTAGCGGGATTCTACAATGAGCAGCTCTTC.

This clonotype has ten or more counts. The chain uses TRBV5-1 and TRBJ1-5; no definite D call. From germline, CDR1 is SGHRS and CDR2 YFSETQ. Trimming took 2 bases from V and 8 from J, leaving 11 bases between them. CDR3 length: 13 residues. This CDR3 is CASSLGTDEPQHF. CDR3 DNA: TGCGCCAGCAGCTTAGGCACGGACGAGCCCCAGCATTTT.

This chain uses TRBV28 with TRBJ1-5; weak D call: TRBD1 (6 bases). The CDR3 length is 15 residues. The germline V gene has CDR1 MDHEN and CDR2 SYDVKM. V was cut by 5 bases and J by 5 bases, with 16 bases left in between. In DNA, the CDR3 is TGTGCCAGCAGTCCCCATATACAGGGACATCAGCCCCAGCATTTT. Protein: CASSPHIQGHQPQHF.

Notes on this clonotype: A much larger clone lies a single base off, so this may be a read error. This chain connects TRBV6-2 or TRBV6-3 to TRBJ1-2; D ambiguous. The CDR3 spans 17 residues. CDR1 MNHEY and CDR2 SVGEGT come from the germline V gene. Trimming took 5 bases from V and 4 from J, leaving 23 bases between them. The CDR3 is CASSGRNCIGMTYGYTF. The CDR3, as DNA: TGTGCCAGCAGTGGTCGAAACTGCATCGGAATGACCTATGGCTACACCTTC.

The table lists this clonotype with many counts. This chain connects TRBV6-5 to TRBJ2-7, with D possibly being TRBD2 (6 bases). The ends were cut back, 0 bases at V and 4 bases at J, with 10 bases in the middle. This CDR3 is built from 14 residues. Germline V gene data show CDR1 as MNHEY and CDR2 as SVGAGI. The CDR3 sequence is CASSYSTRGYEQYF. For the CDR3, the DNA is TGTGCCAGCAGTTACTCGACGCGGGGATACGAGCAGTACTTC.

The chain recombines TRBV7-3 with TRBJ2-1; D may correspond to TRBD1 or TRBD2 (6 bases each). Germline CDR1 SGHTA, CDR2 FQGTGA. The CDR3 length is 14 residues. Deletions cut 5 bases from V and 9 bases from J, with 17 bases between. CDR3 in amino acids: CASSLYAQGGEQFF. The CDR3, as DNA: TGTGCCAGCAGCCTCTACGCACAGGGAGGTGAGCAGTTCTTC.

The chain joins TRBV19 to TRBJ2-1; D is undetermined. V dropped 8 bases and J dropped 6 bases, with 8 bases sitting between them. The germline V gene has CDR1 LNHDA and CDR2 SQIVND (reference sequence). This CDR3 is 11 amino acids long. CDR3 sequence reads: CASQRANEQFF. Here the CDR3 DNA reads TGTGCCAGTCAAAGGGCCAATGAGCAGTTCTTC.

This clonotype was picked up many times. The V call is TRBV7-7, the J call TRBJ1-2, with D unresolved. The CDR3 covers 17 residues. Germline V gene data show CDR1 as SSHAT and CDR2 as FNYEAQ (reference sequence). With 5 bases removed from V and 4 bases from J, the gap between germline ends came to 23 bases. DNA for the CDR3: TGTGCCAGCAGCCACGCAGCTAAGTGCCGAAAGACCTATGGCTACACCTTC. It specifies CASSHAAKCRKTYGYTF. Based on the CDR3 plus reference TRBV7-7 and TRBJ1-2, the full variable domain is GAGVSQSPRYKVTKRGQDVTLRCDPISSHATLYWYQQALGQGPEFLTYFNYEAQPDKSGLPSDRFSAERPEGSISTLTIQRTEQRDSAMYRCASSHAAKCRKTYGYTFGSGTRLTVV.

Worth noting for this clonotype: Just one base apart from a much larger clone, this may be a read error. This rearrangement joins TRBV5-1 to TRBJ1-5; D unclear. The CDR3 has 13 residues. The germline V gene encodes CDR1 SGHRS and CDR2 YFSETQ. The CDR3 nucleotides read TGCGCCAGCAGTTCTTCTGGGGATCAGCCCCAGCGTTTT. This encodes CASSSSGDQPQRF.